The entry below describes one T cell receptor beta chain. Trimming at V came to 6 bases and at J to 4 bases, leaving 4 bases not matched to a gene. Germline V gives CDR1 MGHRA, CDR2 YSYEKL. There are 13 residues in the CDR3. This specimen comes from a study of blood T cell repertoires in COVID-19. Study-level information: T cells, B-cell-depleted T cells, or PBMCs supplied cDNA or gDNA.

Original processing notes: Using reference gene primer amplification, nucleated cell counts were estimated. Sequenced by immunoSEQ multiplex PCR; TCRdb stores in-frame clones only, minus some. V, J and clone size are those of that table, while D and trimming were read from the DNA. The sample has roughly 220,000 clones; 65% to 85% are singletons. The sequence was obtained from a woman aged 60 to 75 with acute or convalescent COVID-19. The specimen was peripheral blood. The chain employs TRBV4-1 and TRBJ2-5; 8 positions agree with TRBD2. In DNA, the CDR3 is TGCGCCAGCAGTCAGCGGGGGATAGAGACCCAGTACTTC. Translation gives CASSQRGIETQYF.